One sample yielded the 26 T cell receptor beta chains listed below, sequenced in a study of blood T cells in healthy people across ages. A J-beta primer mix and a sample-barcoded 5' primer were used in a second PCR of roughly 7 to 12 cycles. TCRdb recomputed calls from the 5' RACE reads with MiXCR, one row per CDR3 protein. The sample shows hundreds of thousands of distinct CDR3 sequences, around 34% of them seen only once. The sequenced sample consisted of blood. The receptors were gathered from a man aged 18-30 years in good health.

V and J are TRBV5-1 and TRBJ2-7, with D perhaps TRBD1 (7 bases). Trimming stripped 4 bases from V and 1 base from J, with 12 bases between. This CDR3 comprises 14 residues. Germline V gives CDR1 SGHRS, CDR2 YFSETQ. The CDR3: CASSAGTDSYEQYF. As DNA, the CDR3 is TGCGCCAGCAGCGCGGGGACAGATTCCTACGAGCAGTACTTC.

CDR3 coding DNA: TGTGCCATCAGTGCTCAGGGCGGTAATTCACCCCTCCACTTT. It translates to CAISAQGGNSPLHF. The gene calls are TRBV10-3 and TRBJ1-6; D possibly corresponds to TRBD1 (5 bases). Germline-derived CDR1 and CDR2 are ENHRY and SYGVKD. The CDR3 is 14 residues long. The V gene lost 4 bases and the J gene lost 6 bases, with 10 bases spanning the gap.

The rearrangement joins TRBV12-3 or TRBV12-4 to TRBJ2-5; the D is unclear. The CDR3 sequence is 12 residues long. V lost 1 base, J lost 11 bases, and 11 bases lay in between. The CDR3 spells CASSLGNGRQYF. CDR3 nucleotide sequence: TGTGCCAGCAGTTTAGGGAACGGGCGGCAGTACTTC.

The CDR3 DNA reads as TGCGCCAGCAGCGTCGGACTAGCGGGAGGGATAGCCAAAAACATTCAGTACTTC. This sequence encodes CASSVGLAGGIAKNIQYF. The chain recombines TRBV4-1 with TRBJ2-4; TRBD2 matches at 15 bases. CDR3 length: 18 residues. In germline, CDR1 is MGHRA, CDR2 YSYEKL. Trimming at V came to 5 bases and at J to 0 bases, leaving 5 bases not matched to a gene.

This chain links TRBV5-1 with TRBJ2-5; D is ambiguous. This CDR3 region has 13 residues. Trimming took off 1 base at V and 2 bases at J, with 6 bases between the two ends. CDR1 and CDR2 from the germline V gene are SGHRS and YFSETQ. CDR3 nucleotides: TGCGCCAGCAGCTTGTCTCAGCAAGAGACCCAGTACTTC. Translation gives CASSLSQQETQYF. The entire variable domain, with the rest obtained from reference TRBV5-1 and TRBJ2-5, is as follows: KAGVTQTPRYLIKTRGQQVTLSCSPISGHRSVSWYQQTPGQGLQFLFEYFSETQRNKGNFPGRFSGRQFSNSRSEMNVSTLELGDSALYLCASSLSQQETQYFGPGTRLLVL.

The gene calls are TRBV20-1 and TRBJ1-2; tentative D call: TRBD1 (5 bases). The CDR3 has 12 amino acids. The germline CDR1 and CDR2 sequences are DFQATT and SNEGSKA (reference sequence). Trimming took off 3 bases at V and 8 bases at J, with 13 bases between the two ends. The CDR3 loop is CSASYPGNGYTF. CDR3 nucleotide sequence: TGCAGTGCTAGTTATCCAGGGAACGGCTACACCTTC.

This clonotype was counted between two and nine times. The chain combines TRBV21-1 with TRBJ2-7; TRBD1 is the table's D call, not checked against the DNA. TRBV21-1 is classified as a pseudogene. This CDR3 is 13 amino acids long. CDR3 sequence: CASRKQGYHEQYF. DNA of the CDR3: TGTGCCAGCAGGAAACAGGGTTACCACGAGCAGTACTTC.

This clonotype was counted between two and nine times. The V gene is TRBV7-2, the J gene TRBJ1-1; 8 bases are shared with TRBD1. Germline CDR1 is SGHTA and CDR2 is FQGNSA. CDR3 length: 13 residues. The J segment lost 5 bases and the V segment lost 5 bases, leaving 4 bases of the junction unmatched. CDR3 in amino acids: CASSTRQGTEAFF. CDR3 bases: TGTGCCAGCAGCACGAGACAGGGGACTGAAGCTTTCTTT.

This clonotype was seen a few times. A read error may produce the germline difference seen at one junction end. The rearrangement uses TRBV7-7 and TRBJ2-1; no definite D call. The CDR3 totals 14 residues. The germline CDR1 and CDR2 sequences are SSHAT and FNYEAQ (reference sequence). CDR3 sequence: CASSQFPGPNEQFF. In nucleotides, the CDR3 is TGTGCTAGCAGCCAATTTCCGGGTCCGAATGAGCAGTTCTTC. Supplemented by reference TRBV7-7 and TRBJ2-1, the full variable domain reads GAGVSQSPRYKVTKRGQDVTLRCDPISSHATLYWYQQALGQGPEFLTYFNYEAQPDKSGLPSDRFSAERPEGSISTLTIQRTEQRDSAMYRCASSQFPGPNEQFFGPGTRLTVL.

CDR3 nucleotides: TGCAGTGCTAGAGATCCGGCCAGGGGTAGGAACGAGCAGTACTTC. Translated: CSARDPARGRNEQYF. V is TRBV20-1 and J is TRBJ2-7, with D possibly TRBD1 on 6 matching bases. The CDR3 spans 15 residues. The germline V gene has CDR1 DFQATT and CDR2 SNEGSKA (reference sequence). Trimming cost V 0 bases and J 5 bases, with 17 bases left between them.

CDR3 loop: CASSQDLGRKLFF. The CDR3 DNA reads as TGCGCCAGCAGCCAAGATTTAGGCAGAAAGCTGTTTTTT. The chain uses TRBV4-3 and TRBJ2-2, with unresolved D. CDR3 size: 13 residues. Trimming pared 0 bases from V and 12 bases from J, leaving 11 bases between. Germline V gene lookup returns CDR1 LGHNA and CDR2 YSLEER.

The chain is built from TRBV7-9 and TRBJ2-5; 10 nucleotides agree with TRBD2. The germline V gene encodes CDR1 SEHNR and CDR2 FQNEAQ (reference sequence). V was clipped by 4 bases and J by 3 bases; unmatched bases: 11. The CDR3 extends over 17 amino acids. Here the CDR3 DNA reads TGTGCCAGCAGCTCACCAAGAGGACTAGCGGATAAAGAGACCCAGTACTTC. Protein product: CASSSPRGLADKETQYF.

This sequence joins TRBV29-1 and TRBJ2-6, with D perhaps TRBD2 (6 bases). Trimming removed 3 bases from V and 1 base from J, with 7 bases in between. In germline, CDR1 is SQVTM, CDR2 ANQGSEA. The length of the CDR3 is 14 residues. The CDR3 region is CSVEAGSGANVLTF. The CDR3 DNA reads as TGCAGCGTTGAGGCGGGGTCTGGGGCCAACGTCCTGACTTTC.

V is TRBV7-2 and J is TRBJ2-1, with a possible D match to TRBD1 (5 bases). The DNA matches TRBJ2-7 better at its end, which makes the J call doubtful. Germline lookup yields CDR1 SGHTA and CDR2 FQGNSA. The CDR3 extends over 16 amino acids. The CDR3 DNA is TGTGCCAGCAGCCCCCCCCCAGGGATCACCTACAATGAGCAGTACTTC. Translation gives CASSPPPGITYNEQYF.

The chain uses TRBV21-1 and TRBJ2-7; the tabulated D call, TRBD2, remains unverified against the DNA. TRBV21-1 is labeled a pseudogene. The CDR3 loop spans 17 amino acids. The chain's CDR3 is CASSTLDPARPHYEQYF. CDR3 nucleotide sequence: TGTGCCAGCAGCACGTTGGACCCCGCCAGGCCCCACTACGAGCAGTACTTC.

This clonotype came up once. The V gene is TRBV2, the J gene TRBJ1-1, with no clear D. CDR3 length: 13 residues. CDR1 and CDR2 (germline): SNHLY, FYNNEI. Trimming cost V 7 bases and J 1 base, with 10 bases left between them. This CDR3 reads CASKVKPNTEAFF. The CDR3 nucleotides are TGTGCCAGCAAGGTAAAGCCGAACACTGAAGCTTTCTTT.

A note on this clonotype: One junction end does not reproduce the germline sequence, and a read error may be involved. The chain combines TRBV15 with TRBJ1-2; D is unclear. CDR3 length: 16 amino acids. Looked up from germline, CDR1 is LNHNV and CDR2 is YYDKDF (reference sequence). The CDR3 nucleotides read TGTGTCACCAGCAGAGATGCGGTAGAGGGAAACTATGGCTACACCTTC. Translated: CVTSRDAVEGNYGYTF.

The genes are TRBV5-1 and TRBJ2-7; the match to TRBD2 covers 7 bases. Germline V gene sequence: CDR1 SGHRS, CDR2 YFSETQ. This CDR3 is built from 16 residues. V shed 4 bases and J 3 bases; nucleotides not matched to a gene: 13. The CDR3 DNA sequence: TGCGCCAGCAGCAAAGCGGCGGGGGAGAGACTCTACGAGCAGTACTTC. It translates to CASSKAAGERLYEQYF.

V gene TRBV7-2 combines with J gene TRBJ2-1; D gene uncertain. The germline V gene has CDR1 SGHTA and CDR2 FQGNSA. CDR3 size: 12 residues. Trimming pared 5 bases from V and 7 bases from J, leaving 9 bases between. The CDR3 DNA follows: TGTGCCAGCAGCCCGTCCAAGAATGAGCAGTTCTTC. As protein: CASSPSKNEQFF. Using reference TRBV7-2 and TRBJ2-1 for the parts outside the CDR3, the full variable domain is GAGVSQSPSNKVTEKGKDVELRCDPISGHTALYWYRQSLGQGLEFLIYFQGNSAPDKSGLPSDRFSAERTGGSVSTLTIQRTQQEDSAVYLCASSPSKNEQFFGPGTRLTVL.

As concerns this clonotype: A read error may explain this, as a much larger clone is one base away. The chain combines TRBV11-3 with TRBJ2-3; D may match TRBD1 or TRBD2 (6 bases each). The CDR3 sequence is 14 residues long. CDR1 and CDR2 (germline): SGHNT, YENEEA. CDR3 bases: TGTGCCGGCAGCTTAGACCCAATGGGGGGCGCGCAGTATTTT. Translating gives CAGSLDPMGGAQYF.

This clonotype was counted only a few times. The chain has TRBV30 and TRBJ2-1; D might be TRBD1 or TRBD2, each matching 5 bases. Germline V gene lookup returns CDR1 GTSNPN and CDR2 SVGIG (reference sequence). CDR3 length: 14 residues. The V and J ends lost 4 bases and 9 bases respectively, with 19 bases between them. CDR3 protein: CAWIGPTLRGEQFF. The CDR3 DNA sequence: TGTGCCTGGATAGGGCCCACCCTGAGGGGTGAGCAGTTCTTC.

The table lists this clonotype with many counts. The chain joins TRBV12-3 or TRBV12-4 to TRBJ2-3; D remains ambiguous. This CDR3 is built from 10 residues. V dropped 6 bases and J dropped 6 bases, with 4 bases sitting between them. This CDR3 reads CASRGDTQYF. CDR3 coding DNA: TGTGCCAGCAGGGGGGATACGCAGTATTTT.

The table lists this clonotype with a few counts. Just one base apart from a much larger clone, this may be a read error. The chain couples TRBV20-1 to TRBJ2-1; 8 bases fit TRBD2. The J call may not be correct, given that the DNA end is closer to TRBJ2-7. CDR3 size: 17 residues. Germline lookup yields CDR1 DFQATT and CDR2 SNEGSKA (reference sequence). The CDR3 nucleotides read TGCAGTGCCCCGGGAAGGAGCGGGGGCCGGTCCTACAATGAGCAGTACTTC. Translated, it gives CSAPGRSGGRSYNEQYF.

Ten or more counts support this clonotype. The chain employs TRBV7-2 and TRBJ2-6; D gene ambiguous. V lost 5 bases, J lost 4 bases, and 12 bases lay in between. Germline CDR1 SGHTA, CDR2 FQGNSA. The CDR3 loop spans 15 amino acids. This CDR3 is CASSLWYTGANVLTF. The CDR3 DNA sequence: TGTGCCAGCAGCCTCTGGTATACCGGGGCCAACGTCCTGACTTTC.

The sample holds a few counts of this clonotype. V is TRBV10-3 and J is TRBJ2-5; D unresolved. V was shortened by 7 bases and J by 4 bases, with 16 bases between the two germline ends. Germline V lookup: CDR1 ENHRY, CDR2 SYGVKD. The CDR3 sequence is 14 residues long. The CDR3 DNA sequence: TGTGCCATCATGGCGGCAGAACGAGGAGAGACCCAGTACTTC. Amino acids: CAIMAAERGETQYF.

V and J are TRBV5-4 and TRBJ2-3; 9 nucleotides align to TRBD2. Germline V gene lookup returns CDR1 SGHNT and CDR2 YYREEE (reference sequence). There are 16 residues in the CDR3. J gave up 3 bases and V 2 bases, and 7 bases lay outside the gene matches. This chain's CDR3 is CASSFHLAGVTDTQYF. The CDR3 coding sequence is TGTGCCAGCAGCTTCCACTTAGCGGGGGTGACAGATACGCAGTATTTT. Filled out from reference TRBV5-4 and TRBJ2-3, the complete variable domain reads ETGVTQSPTHLIKTRGQQVTLRCSSQSGHNTVSWYQQALGQGPQFIFQYYREEENGRGNFPPRFSGLQFPNYSSELNVNALELDDSALYLCASSFHLAGVTDTQYFGPGTRLTVL.